The rows below give T cell receptor beta chains drawn from one sample of a study of blood T cell repertoires in COVID-19. Using immunoSEQ multiplex PCR, the repertoire was profiled, and TCRdb retains in-frame clones only, with some absent. The data show 200,000 to 300,000 clones, 84% seen once. Sequencing was carried out using peripheral blood. These receptor sequences come from a human donor in a cohort sampled during active COVID-19. CDR3s include the opening cysteine and the closing phenylalanine or tryptophan. The D gene is left open where the match is weak. Size is omitted from some rows. Given values are once, few, many or a class for expanded clones.

TRBD1,TRBJ2-1,NA,TRBV11-3,CASSVLQGKQFF,TGTGCCAGCAGCGTATTACAGGGGAAGCAGTTCTTC
NA,TRBJ1-4,NA,TRBV4-2,CASSQQVAGLNEKLFF,TGTGCCAGCAGCCAACAGGTGGCAGGCCTTAATGAAAAACTGTTTTTT
TRBD1,TRBJ1-3,many,TRBV7-9,CASSSRQGPGNTIYF,TGTGCCAGCAGCTCGCGACAGGGGCCGGGAAACACCATATATTTT
TRBD1,TRBJ2-3,once,TRBV6-5,CASSLRGQGDTQYF,TGTGCCAGCAGTTTGAGGGGGCAGGGAGATACGCAGTATTTT
NA,TRBJ2-5,NA,TRBV20-1,CSASKGETQYF,TGCAGTGCTAGTAAGGGGGAGACCCAGTACTTC
TRBD1,TRBJ1-6,NA,TRBV5-1,CASSARTGSNSPLHF,TGCGCCAGCAGTGCTAGGACAGGGTCTAATTCACCCCTCCACTTT
NA,TRBJ2-7,NA,TRBV3-1/TRBV3-2,CASSTQTGEQYF,TGTGCCAGCAGCACCCAGACGGGCGAGCAGTACTTC
NA,TRBJ1-2,few,TRBV20-1,CSASGQGYGYTF,TGCAGTGCTAGTGGCCAGGGCTATGGCTACACCTTC
TRBD2,TRBJ2-5,NA,TRBV5-1,CASSLRGLTQETQYF,TGCGCCAGCAGCCTACGGGGACTAACACAAGAGACCCAGTACTTC
TRBD1,TRBJ1-5,NA,TRBV19,CASRLQGPDQPQHF,TGTGCCAGTAGATTACAGGGGCCGGATCAGCCCCAGCATTTT
NA,TRBJ1-1,NA,TRBV28,CASSLWHRILNTEAFF,TGTGCCAGCAGTTTATGGCACAGAATCCTGAACACTGAAGCTTTCTTT
NA,TRBJ1-2,NA,TRBV7-9,CASSPGASLYGYTF,TGTGCCAGCAGCCCAGGGGCTTCACTCTATGGCTACACCTTC
NA,TRBJ2-2,NA,TRBV2,CASSRGMDTGELFF,TGTGCCAGCAGCCGAGGAATGGACACCGGGGAGCTGTTTTTT
NA,TRBJ1-4,NA,TRBV5-6,CASSFYGRGPEKLFF,TGTGCCAGCAGCTTCTACGGGAGGGGACCTGAAAAACTGTTTTTT